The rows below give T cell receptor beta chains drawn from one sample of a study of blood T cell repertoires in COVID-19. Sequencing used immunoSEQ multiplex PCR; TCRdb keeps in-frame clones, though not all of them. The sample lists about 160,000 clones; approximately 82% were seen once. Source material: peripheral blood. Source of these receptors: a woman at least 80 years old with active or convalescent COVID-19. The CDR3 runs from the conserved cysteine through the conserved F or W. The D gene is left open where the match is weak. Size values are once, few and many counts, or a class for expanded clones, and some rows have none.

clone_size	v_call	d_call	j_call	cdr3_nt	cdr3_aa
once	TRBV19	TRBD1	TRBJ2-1	TGTGCCAGTAGTATGGGGACAGCGATCTACAATGAGCAGTTCTTC	CASSMGTAIYNEQFF
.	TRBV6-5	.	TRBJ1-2	TGTGCCAGCAGCTACGGACAGCTAGACTATGGCTACACCTTC	CASSYGQLDYGYTF
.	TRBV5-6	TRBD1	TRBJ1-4	TGTGCCAGCAGCACCCCGGGACAGGGTATAACTAATGAAAAACTGTTTTTT	CASSTPGQGITNEKLFF
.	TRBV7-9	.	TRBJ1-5	TGTGCCAGCAGCTTAGCCGCAGATAATCAGCCCCAGCATTTT	CASSLAADNQPQHF
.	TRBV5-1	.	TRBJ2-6	TGCGCCAGCAGCTCCGACAGCTCTGGGGCCAACGTCCTGACTTTC	CASSSDSSGANVLTF
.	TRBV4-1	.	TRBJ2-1	TGCGCCAGCAGCCCCTTGAGCTCCTACAATGAGCAGTTCTTC	CASSPLSSYNEQFF
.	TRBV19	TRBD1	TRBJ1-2	TGTGCCAGTAGTATTCTATCGACAGGGGCGACTGGCTACACCTTC	CASSILSTGATGYTF
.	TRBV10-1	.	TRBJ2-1	TGCGCCAGCAGTGACCCAAAACGTTCGCAGGGGACTGAGCAGTTCTTC	CASSDPKRSQGTEQFF
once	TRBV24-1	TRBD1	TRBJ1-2	TGTGCCACCAGTGAGACAGGGGGCCATGGCTACACCTTC	CATSETGGHGYTF
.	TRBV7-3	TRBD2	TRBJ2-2	TGTGCCAGCAGGGCCGGGACTAGCGGCGGCGGGGAGCTGTTTTTT	CASRAGTSGGGELFF
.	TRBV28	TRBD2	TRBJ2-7	TGTGCCAGCAGTTACACCGCCGGGACTACCCCTTTCGAGCAGTACTTC	CASSYTAGTTPFEQYF
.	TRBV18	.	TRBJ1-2	TGTGCCAGCTCACTCCAGGCGAACTATGGCTACACCTTC	CASSLQANYGYTF
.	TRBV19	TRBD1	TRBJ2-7	TGTGCCAGTAGTATGATAATTGGGACAGGGGGCGCGGGATCGTCCTACGAGCAGTACTTC	CASSMIIGTGGAGSSYEQYF
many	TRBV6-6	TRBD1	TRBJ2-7	TGTGCCAGCAGAGAGCCCGGGACAGGTTTCTACGAGCAGTACTTC	CASREPGTGFYEQYF
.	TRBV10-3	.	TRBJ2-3	TGTGCCATCAGTCCTTGGAGGGTAGATACGCAGTATTTT	CAISPWRVDTQYF
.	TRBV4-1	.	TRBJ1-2	TGCGCCAGCAGCCAAGATATTACAGGGTTATATGGCTACACCTTC	CASSQDITGLYGYTF
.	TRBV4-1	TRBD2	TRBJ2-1	TGCGCCAGCAGCCAAGAACCCCTCAGCGTAGCGGGAGGGCCGGTTGAGCAGTTCTTC	CASSQEPLSVAGGPVEQFF
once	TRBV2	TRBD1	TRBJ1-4	TGTGCCACGTCCCGGGACAGGCAAAATGAAAAACTGTTTTTT	CATSRDRQNEKLFF
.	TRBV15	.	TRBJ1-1	TGTGCCACCAGCAGAGATCTAATTACTGAAGCTTTCTTT	CATSRDLITEAFF
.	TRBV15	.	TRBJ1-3	TGTGCCACCAGCCTAGTCACTGGAAACACCATATATTTT	CATSLVTGNTIYF
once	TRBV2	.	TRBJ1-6	TGTGCCAGCACCCAGGGGAGACTTGAGAGTTCACCCCTCCACTTT	CASTQGRLESSPLHF
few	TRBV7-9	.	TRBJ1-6	TGTGCCAGCAGCTTACCCGGACAGACCCTCCACTTT	CASSLPGQTLHF
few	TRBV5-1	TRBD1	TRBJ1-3	TGCGCCAGCAGCTTGGCCTACAGGGGCTCTGGAAACACCATATATTTT	CASSLAYRGSGNTIYF
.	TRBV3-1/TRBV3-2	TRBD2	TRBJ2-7	TGTGCCAGCAGCCAAGACTCTAGCGGGAGCTACGAGCAGTACTTC	CASSQDSSGSYEQYF
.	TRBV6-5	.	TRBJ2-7	TGTGCCAGCAGTATAGCAGGGTCTCACTACGAGCAGTACTTC	CASSIAGSHYEQYF
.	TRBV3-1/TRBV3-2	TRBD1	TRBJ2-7	TGTGCCAGCAGCCAAAGGGGGCGGTACGAGCAGTACTTC	CASSQRGRYEQYF
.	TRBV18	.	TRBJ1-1	TGTGCCAGCTCCTCGACAGATTCCACTGAAGCTTTCTTT	CASSSTDSTEAFF
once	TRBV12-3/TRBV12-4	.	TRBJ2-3	TGTGCCAGCAGTTTGACTGGCACAGATACGCAGTATTTT	CASSLTGTDTQYF
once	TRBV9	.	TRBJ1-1	TGTGCCAGCAGCGTAGATGGACAAGGGGGCACTGAAGCTTTCTTT	CASSVDGQGGTEAFF
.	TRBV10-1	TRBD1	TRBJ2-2	TGCGCCAGCAGTGGAACAGGGGGAACCGGGGAGCTGTTTTTT	CASSGTGGTGELFF
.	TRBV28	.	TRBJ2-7	TGTGCCAGCAGTTTCGCCCAGGAGGGCTACGAGCAGTACTTC	CASSFAQEGYEQYF
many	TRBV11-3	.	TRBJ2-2	TGTGCCAGCAGCTGGATCGGAGTCACCGGGGAGCTGTTTTTT	CASSWIGVTGELFF
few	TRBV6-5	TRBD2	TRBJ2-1	TGTGCCAGCCGTTTTAGCGGGAGGCTTCTTGAGCAGTTCTTC	CASRFSGRLLEQFF
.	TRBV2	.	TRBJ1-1	TGTGCCAGCAGTGACAGGGAGAACACTGAAGCTTTCTTT	CASSDRENTEAFF
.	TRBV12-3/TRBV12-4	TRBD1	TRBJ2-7	TGTGCCAGCACCGTAACAGGGGTCGAGCAGTACTTC	CASTVTGVEQYF
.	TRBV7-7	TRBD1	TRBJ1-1	TGTGCCAGCATCCACTCAGGGGGTGCGGCAGAAACTTCGAACACTGAAGCTTTCTTT	CASIHSGGAAETSNTEAFF
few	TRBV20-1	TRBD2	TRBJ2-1	TGCAGTGCAAAACTAGCGCGTGAGCAGTTCTTC	CSAKLAREQFF
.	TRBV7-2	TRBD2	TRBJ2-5	TGTGCCAGCAGCCAGGGGACTAGCTTGCAAGAGACCCAGTACTTC	CASSQGTSLQETQYF
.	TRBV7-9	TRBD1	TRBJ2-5	TGTGCCAGCAGCCGGACAGGGATGGAGACCCAGTACTTC	CASSRTGMETQYF
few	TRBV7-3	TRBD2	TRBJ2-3	TGTGCCAGCAGCTTAAGGGGGGGAACCACAGATACGCAGTATTTT	CASSLRGGTTDTQYF
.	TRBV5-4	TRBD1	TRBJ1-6	TGTGCCAGCAGCTCCGATTACAGGGGGCTCAATAATTCACCCCTCCACTTT	CASSSDYRGLNNSPLHF